What follows are 23 T cell receptor beta chains derived from one specimen sequenced in a study of shared clonotypes between healthy human individuals. Produced via immunoSEQ multiplex PCR; TCRdb's table is partial and in-frame only. The table records about 230,000 clones, over 60% of them present only once. Sample: memory CD4+ T cells sorted from blood. Subset defined: CD45RA-negative fraction. These receptors all stem from a man aged 30 to 45 in good health.

This clone was seen only once. The rearrangement joins TRBV6-1 to TRBJ2-1; D unclear. The CDR3 runs 11 residues. The V end lost 7 bases, the J end lost 11 bases, and 12 bases lay between the germline ends. The germline gives CDR1 MNHNS, CDR2 SASEGT. CDR3 in DNA: TGTGCCAGCACGAACGGGCCTAAGCAGTTCTTC. Protein product: CASTNGPKQFF.

This clone was counted between two and nine times. This chain links TRBV30 with TRBJ2-2; TRBD2 aligns across 8 bases. Per germline, CDR1 GTSNPN and CDR2 SVGIG (reference sequence). Germline trimming cut 3 bases from V and 5 bases from J; bases unmatched to any gene: 5. The CDR3 has 14 amino acids. As DNA, the CDR3 is TGTGCCTGGAGGGTGATAGCGGGAACCGGGGAGCTGTTTTTT. Protein: CAWRVIAGTGELFF.

The chain joins TRBV2 to TRBJ2-7; weak D call: TRBD2 (5 bases). Germline CDR1 SNHLY, CDR2 FYNNEI. This CDR3 spans 13 amino acids. V lost 7 bases and J lost 2, with 12 bases in between. CDR3 loop: CASKTLTTYEQYF. The CDR3, as DNA: TGTGCCAGCAAGACACTGACTACCTACGAGCAGTACTTC.

This clone has only a few counts. The chain employs TRBV9 and TRBJ2-1; TRBD2 matches 11 bases. The ends lost 1 base at V and 6 bases at J; junction bases unmatched: 3. The CDR3 has 15 residues. Looked up from germline, CDR1 is SGDLS and CDR2 is YYNGEE. CDR3 loop: CASSVTSGRINEQFF. The CDR3 bases are TGTGCCAGCAGCGTAACTAGCGGGAGAATCAATGAGCAGTTCTTC.

The CDR3 DNA reads as TGTGCCAGCAGCTTAATGCGCGGTAGCACAGATACGCAGTATTTT. Protein product: CASSLMRGSTDTQYF. The rearrangement joins TRBV7-8 to TRBJ2-3; D call uncertain. Germline V lookup: CDR1 SGHVS, CDR2 FQNEAQ. V lost 2 bases and J lost 0, with 9 bases in between. The CDR3 is 15 amino acids. Looking up the rest from reference TRBV7-8 and TRBJ2-3 gives the full variable domain: GAGVSQSPRYKVAKRGQDVALRCDPISGHVSLFWYQQALGQGPEFLTYFQNEAQLDKSGLPSDRFFAERPEGSVSTLKIQRTQQEDSAVYLCASSLMRGSTDTQYFGPGTRLTVL.

The chain is built from TRBV18 and TRBJ2-5; D is possibly TRBD2 (5 bases). Germline V lookup: CDR1 KGHSH, CDR2 LQKENI. CDR3 length: 13 residues. Trimming pared 2 bases from V and 5 bases from J, leaving 9 bases between. As DNA, the CDR3 is TGTGCCAGCTCACCAACGGGGTGGGAGACCCAGTACTTC. Amino acids: CASSPTGWETQYF.

Only a few counts were recorded for this clone. The chain uses TRBV2 and TRBJ2-7, with TRBD1 matching over 11 bases. J was trimmed by 3 bases and V by 6 bases; bases with no gene match: 7. The germline V gene has CDR1 SNHLY and CDR2 FYNNEI. There are 15 residues in the CDR3. In DNA form, the CDR3 reads TGTGCCAGCAGCGGGACAGGGGGTTACCTCTACGAGCAGTACTTC. The encoded protein is CASSGTGGYLYEQYF.

The chain combines TRBV25-1 with TRBJ2-1; unclear D gene. The germline CDR1 and CDR2 sequences are MGHDK and SYGVNS. Trimming stripped 3 bases from V and 10 bases from J, with 16 bases between. The CDR3 is made up of 14 amino acids. The CDR3 region has the DNA TGTGCCAGCAGTGATTTGAGGCCTGCCACGGAGCAGTTCTTC. Translating it yields CASSDLRPATEQFF.

The V call is TRBV19, the J call TRBJ2-3; maybe TRBD2 (7 bases). The CDR3 sequence is 17 residues long. Germline V CDR1 and CDR2: LNHDA, SQIVND (reference sequence). The germline V and J ends were trimmed by 5 bases and 4 bases, with 22 bases remaining between them. The CDR3 protein is CASSAPPPRGRADTQYF. CDR3 DNA: TGTGCCAGTAGTGCTCCCCCCCCGAGGGGGAGGGCAGATACGCAGTATTTT.

The chain links TRBV27 to TRBJ2-7; D perhaps matches TRBD2 (6 bases). Trimming left V 8 bases short and J 0 bases short, with 14 bases between. The CDR3 sequence is 14 residues long. Germline values: CDR1 MNHEY, CDR2 SMNVEV (reference sequence). The CDR3 bases are TGTGCCAGCTCTAGAGCGGGCCTCTCCTACGAGCAGTACTTC. Its translation: CASSRAGLSYEQYF.

This sequence joins TRBV7-3 and TRBJ2-7; D unresolved. Germline V gene lookup returns CDR1 SGHTA and CDR2 FQGTGA. V lost 5 bases and J lost 7, with 21 bases in between. The CDR3 has 15 amino acids. The CDR3 DNA reads TGTGCCAGCAGCCCTATGGGGTTGGGTCATCAAGAGCAGTACTTC. Its translation is CASSPMGLGHQEQYF. The full variable domain, its missing parts supplied by reference TRBV7-3 and TRBJ2-7, is GAGVSQTPSNKVTEKGKYVELRCDPISGHTALYWYRQSLGQGPEFLIYFQGTGAADDSGLPNDRFFAVRPEGSVSTLKIQRTERGDSAVYLCASSPMGLGHQEQYFGPGTRLTVT.

The CDR3 DNA sequence: TGTGCCAGCAGGCTAGACAGATCTGCAACTAATGAAAAACTGTTTTTT. It is translated as CASRLDRSATNEKLFF. The rearrangement uses TRBV28 and TRBJ1-4, with D maybe TRBD1 (5 bases). V lost 6 bases and J lost 0, with 14 bases in between. The CDR3 covers 16 residues. From germline, CDR1 is MDHEN and CDR2 SYDVKM.

The table lists this clone with a count of one. This rearrangement joins TRBV18 to TRBJ1-1; D is undetermined. Trimming shortened V by 0 bases and J by 2 bases, and 7 bases separated the two germline ends. CDR3 length: 14 residues. Germline CDR1 KGHSH, CDR2 LQKENI. CDR3 DNA: TGTGCCAGCTCACCACCGGGCAGAAACACTGAAGCTTTCTTT. Translating it yields CASSPPGRNTEAFF.

The chain combines TRBV6-5 with TRBJ1-2; weak D call: TRBD1 (5 bases). CDR1 is MNHEY, CDR2 SVGAGI, per germline. V was clipped by 4 bases and J by 3 bases, with 12 bases between them. The CDR3 is made up of 14 amino acids. CDR3 residues: CASSSDQGDYGYTF. In nucleotides, the CDR3 is TGTGCCAGCAGTTCCGACCAGGGAGACTATGGCTACACCTTC.

The rearrangement links TRBV10-2 to TRBJ2-5, with D perhaps TRBD1 (5 bases). This CDR3 region has 13 residues. Per germline, CDR1 WSHSY and CDR2 SAAADI. V was clipped by 2 bases and J by 5 bases, with 9 bases between them. CDR3 region: CASSEISGETQYF. The DNA for the CDR3 is TGCGCCAGCAGTGAGATTTCAGGGGAGACCCAGTACTTC.

This clone came up once. V is TRBV27 and J is TRBJ1-5, with D tentatively TRBD1 (5 bases). V was shortened by 2 bases and J by 10 bases, with 15 bases between the two germline ends. This CDR3 comprises 14 residues. Germline V gene sequence: CDR1 MNHEY, CDR2 SMNVEV (reference sequence). For the CDR3, the DNA is TGTGCCAGCAGTTTAGGGGCGGGGATCAGCCCCCAGCATTTT. Its protein is CASSLGAGISPQHF.

The chain joins TRBV28 to TRBJ2-5; perhaps TRBD2 as D (6 bases). In germline, CDR1 is MDHEN, CDR2 SYDVKM. This CDR3 is built from 14 residues. V was pared by 6 bases and J by 5 bases, with 16 bases between. CDR3 nucleotides: TGTGCCAGCAGCCCGCGAAGAGGGAGGGAGACCCAGTACTTC. This sequence encodes CASSPRRGRETQYF.

The genes are TRBV28 and TRBJ2-7, with 8 bases lining up with TRBD1. The CDR3 extends over 15 amino acids. Germline CDR1 and CDR2: MDHEN and SYDVKM. The V gene end was trimmed by 8 bases and the J gene end by 4 bases; junction bases not matched to a gene: 13. The CDR3: CASSRFRTGKYEQYF. The DNA for the CDR3 is TGTGCCAGCTCCCGCTTTCGGACAGGGAAATACGAGCAGTACTTC.

V usage is TRBV21-1 and J usage is TRBJ2-3; the DNA was not used to check the table's D call, TRBD2. TRBV21-1 is reported as a pseudogene. The CDR3 is 17 residues long. Here the CDR3 reads CASSKALCGESTDTQYF. The CDR3 DNA is TGTGCCAGCAGCAAAGCGCTTTGCGGGGAAAGCACAGATACGCAGTATTTT.

This clone was observed many times. This chain joins TRBV5-1 and TRBJ2-7; 12 bases fit TRBD2. Looked up from germline, CDR1 is SGHRS and CDR2 is YFSETQ. Losses at the gene ends were 5 bases for V and 4 bases for J; bases not matched to a gene: 7. The CDR3 length is 15 residues. The CDR3 here is CASSLTSGSYYEQYF. DNA of the CDR3: TGCGCCAGCAGTCTGACTAGCGGGAGTTATTACGAGCAGTACTTC.

The gene calls are TRBV10-2 and TRBJ2-7; D ambiguous. Germline values: CDR1 WSHSY, CDR2 SAAADI. The length of the CDR3 is 14 residues. V was shortened by 4 bases and J by 0 bases, with 10 bases between the two germline ends. CDR3 sequence (DNA): TGCGCCAGCAGTGTCTCCGGAAACTCCTACGAGCAGTACTTC. It yields the protein CASSVSGNSYEQYF.

V usage is TRBV20-1 and J usage is TRBJ1-2; the D is unclear. CDR1 is DFQATT, CDR2 SNEGSKA, per germline (reference sequence). V lost 5 bases, J lost 5 bases, and 9 bases lay in between. The CDR3 has 11 residues. The CDR3 nucleotides read TGCAGTGCTCTGGTCCGGTATGGCTACACCTTC. Translated: CSALVRYGYTF.

The rearrangement links TRBV29-1 to TRBJ1-1; D is uncertain. CDR3 length equals 10 residues. CDR1 is SQVTM and CDR2 is ANQGSEA in the germline V gene. Trimming removed 5 bases at V and 7 bases at J, with 8 bases between. The CDR3, as DNA: TGCAGCGTTTCAGAGAATGAAGCTTTCTTT. It encodes CSVSENEAFF.